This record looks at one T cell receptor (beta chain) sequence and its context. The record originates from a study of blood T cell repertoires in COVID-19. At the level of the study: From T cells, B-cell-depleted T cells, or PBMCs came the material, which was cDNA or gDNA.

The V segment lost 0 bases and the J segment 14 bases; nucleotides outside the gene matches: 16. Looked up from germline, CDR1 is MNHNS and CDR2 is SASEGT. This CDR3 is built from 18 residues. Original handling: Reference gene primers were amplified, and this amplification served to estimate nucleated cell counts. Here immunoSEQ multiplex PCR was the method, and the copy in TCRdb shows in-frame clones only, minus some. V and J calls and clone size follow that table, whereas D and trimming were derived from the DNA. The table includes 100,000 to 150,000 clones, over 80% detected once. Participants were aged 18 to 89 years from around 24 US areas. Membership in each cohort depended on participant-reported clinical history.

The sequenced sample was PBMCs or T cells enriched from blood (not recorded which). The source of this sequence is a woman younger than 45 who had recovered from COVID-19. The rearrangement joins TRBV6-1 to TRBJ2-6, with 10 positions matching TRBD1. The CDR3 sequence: CASSEAWGAWTGGNLLTF. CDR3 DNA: TGTGCCAGCAGTGAAGCCTGGGGAGCCTGGACAGGGGGTAACCTCCTGACTTTC.